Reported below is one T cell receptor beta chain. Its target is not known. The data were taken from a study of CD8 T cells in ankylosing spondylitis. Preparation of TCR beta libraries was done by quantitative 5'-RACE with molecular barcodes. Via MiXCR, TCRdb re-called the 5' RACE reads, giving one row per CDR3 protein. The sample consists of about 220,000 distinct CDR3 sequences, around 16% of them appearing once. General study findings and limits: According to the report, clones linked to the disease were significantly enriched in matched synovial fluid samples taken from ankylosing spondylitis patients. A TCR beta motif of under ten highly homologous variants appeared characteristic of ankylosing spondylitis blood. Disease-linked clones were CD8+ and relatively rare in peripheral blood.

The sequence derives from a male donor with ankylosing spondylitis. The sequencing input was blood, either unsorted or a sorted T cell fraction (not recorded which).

DNA for the CDR3: TGTGCCAGCAGCTTAACCCAGGGGAGCTACGAGCAGTACTTC. Its protein product is CASSLTQGSYEQYF. The genes are TRBV7-6 and TRBJ2-7; D is possibly TRBD1 (6 bases). CDR1 SGHVS and CDR2 FNYEAQ come from the germline V gene. V lost 2 bases to trimming and J lost 3 bases, with 11 bases between them. This CDR3 has 14 amino acids.